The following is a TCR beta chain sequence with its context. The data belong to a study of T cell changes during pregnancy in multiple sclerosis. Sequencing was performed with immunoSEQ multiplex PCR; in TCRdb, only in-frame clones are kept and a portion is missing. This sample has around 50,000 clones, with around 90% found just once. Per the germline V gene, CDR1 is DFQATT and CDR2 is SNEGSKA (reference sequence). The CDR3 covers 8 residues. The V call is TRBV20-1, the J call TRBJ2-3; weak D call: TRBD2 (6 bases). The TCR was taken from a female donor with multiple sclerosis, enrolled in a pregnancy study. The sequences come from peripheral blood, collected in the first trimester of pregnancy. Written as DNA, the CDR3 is TGCAGGGGTGGGAGGTGGTATTTT. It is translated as CRGGRWYF.